Included here is one TCR beta chain sequence, with context. What it binds is not known. The data are from a study of PD-L1 blockade in urothelial cancer. About the study: A median of 141,255 T cells was found in the blood samples.

Study-level findings and limits: TCR clonality was measured in pretreatment peripheral blood. Clonality below the median predicted better survival.

Each individual provided 1 to 8 samples (taken pretreatment and on-treatment). The CDR3 consists of 13 residues. The V gene end was trimmed by 2 bases and the J gene end by 5 bases; junction bases not matched to a gene: 2. The germline gives CDR1 MNHEY, CDR2 SVGAGI. The authors spiked synthetic TCR analog templates into each PCR. Method: immunoSEQ multiplex PCR; TCRdb's copy keeps in-frame clones and lacks some. The table includes more than 40,000 clones, approximately 86% detected once. The rearrangement joins TRBV6-5 to TRBJ2-7; 8 bases are a match to TRBD2. This receptor was obtained from a man aged 55-75 years with urothelial cancer. This specimen consisted of PBMCs, obtained around atezolizumab (anti-PD-L1) treatment. The CDR3 reads CASSYREGHEQYF. The CDR3 DNA reads as TGTGCCAGCAGTTACCGGGAGGGGCACGAGCAGTACTTC.